These T cell receptor beta chains were read from a single sample in a study of blood T cell repertoires in COVID-19. Method: immunoSEQ multiplex PCR; TCRdb's copy keeps in-frame clones and lacks some. The sample yields tens of thousands of clones, around 83% seen once. The sample comprised peripheral blood. The receptors were gathered from a human donor in a cohort sampled during active or convalescent COVID-19. CDR3s include the opening cysteine and the closing phenylalanine or tryptophan. Fields, in order: clone size, V gene, J gene, D gene, CDR3 DNA, CDR3 protein. D genes are given only for firm matches. Expanded clones are given a class, and other clones once, few, many or no size at all.

clone size: few
V gene: TRBV28
J gene: TRBJ2-1
D gene: TRBD2
CDR3 DNA: TGTGCCAGCAGACCTGCGGCGCGGGGGGCCGGGGATGAGCAGTTCTTC
CDR3 protein: CASRPAARGAGDEQFF

clone size: once
V gene: TRBV7-9
J gene: TRBJ1-4
D gene: -
CDR3 DNA: TGTGCCAGCAGCTTAATGGGGCTGGGTGAAAAACTGTTTTTT
CDR3 protein: CASSLMGLGEKLFF

clone size: once
V gene: TRBV19
J gene: TRBJ1-2
D gene: -
CDR3 DNA: TGTGCCAGTAGTGGTGCCGGGACATACTATGGCTACACCTTC
CDR3 protein: CASSGAGTYYGYTF

clone size: -
V gene: TRBV4-1
J gene: TRBJ2-3
D gene: TRBD1
CDR3 DNA: TGCGCCAGCAGCCGATCCAGGGGGACAACAGATACGCAGTATTTT
CDR3 protein: CASSRSRGTTDTQYF

clone size: -
V gene: TRBV6-5
J gene: TRBJ1-2
D gene: TRBD1
CDR3 DNA: TGTGCCAGCAGTCCGAGGACAGGGCTCTATGGCTACACCTTC
CDR3 protein: CASSPRTGLYGYTF

clone size: -
V gene: TRBV12-2
J gene: TRBJ2-3
D gene: -
CDR3 DNA: TGTGCAAGTCGCTTCGGACCCTCCGGGACTTCTCCCACAGATACGCAGTATTTT
CDR3 protein: CASRFGPSGTSPTDTQYF

clone size: once
V gene: TRBV6-6
J gene: TRBJ2-7
D gene: TRBD1
CDR3 DNA: TGTGCCAGCAGTTTGGGACAGACCTACGAGCAGTACTTC
CDR3 protein: CASSLGQTYEQYF

clone size: -
V gene: TRBV12-3/TRBV12-4
J gene: TRBJ1-1
D gene: -
CDR3 DNA: TGTGCCAGCAGTTCCCTCGGGACTGAAGCTTTCTTT
CDR3 protein: CASSSLGTEAFF

clone size: -
V gene: TRBV27
J gene: TRBJ1-2
D gene: -
CDR3 DNA: TGTGCCAGCAGTACAAAATTACAGGGTTTTGGGGATGGCTACACCTTC
CDR3 protein: CASSTKLQGFGDGYTF

clone size: -
V gene: TRBV20-1
J gene: TRBJ2-1
D gene: -
CDR3 DNA: TGCAGTGCTAGTCCCGGGACAACTTACAATGAGCAGTTCTTC
CDR3 protein: CSASPGTTYNEQFF